This T cell receptor beta chain was sequenced for a study of breast tumors, draining lymph nodes, adjacent tissues. Axillary draining lymph nodes of breast cancer patients supplied the node samples. V lost 10 bases, J lost 7 bases, and 8 bases stayed unmatched. The CDR3 spans 12 residues. CDR1 and CDR2 from the germline V gene are ENHRY and SYGVKD. From the multiplex PCR reads, TCRdb called clonotypes with MiXCR, one entry per CDR3 protein. Among some 170,000 distinct CDR3 sequences listed, around a third were seen once. This clonotype was obtained from a female donor with breast cancer. Some clones in this sample may be carry-over from other donors' samples. V and J are TRBV10-3 and TRBJ1-2; the match to TRBD1 covers 8 bases. What was sequenced was axillary lymph node tissue. This CDR3 is CATWTGLGGYTF. CDR3 DNA: TGTGCCACTTGGACAGGGTTAGGTGGCTACACCTTC.